Below, 12 T cell receptor beta chains from the same sample are listed, as sequenced in a study of tumor T cells in aggressive B-cell lymphoma. The assay was immunoSEQ multiplex PCR, and TCRdb's table has in-frame clones only and misses some. The top ten hold about 3% of the sample, which has about 5,600 clones, 82% seen once. Sequenced input: tumor tissue. The source is an adult with diffuse large B cell lymphoma.

The chain joins TRBV19 to TRBJ2-3; D is undetermined. V was cut by 5 bases and J by 2 bases, with 5 bases left in between. Per the germline V gene, CDR1 is LNHDA and CDR2 is SQIVND (reference sequence). There are 12 residues in the CDR3. As DNA, the CDR3 is TGTGCCAGTAGTTCCATCACAGATACGCAGTATTTT. Its translation: CASSSITDTQYF. The full variable domain, its missing parts supplied by reference TRBV19 and TRBJ2-3, is DGGITQSPKYLFRKEGQNVTLSCEQNLNHDAMYWYRQDPGQGLRLIYYSQIVNDFQKGDIAEGYSVSREKKESFPLTVTSAQKNPTAFYLCASSSITDTQYFGPGTRLTVL.

The J gene is TRBJ2-2, the V gene TRBV6-4; D is unclear. With 7 bases removed from V and 7 bases from J, the gap between germline ends came to 19 bases. The CDR3 is made up of 15 amino acids. The V gene's germline CDR1 is MRHNA and CDR2 SNTAGT. In nucleotides, the CDR3 is TGTGCCAGCATTAGATACCTTAACGAAAACGGGGAGCTGTTTTTT. Its translation: CASIRYLNENGELFF.

This clone was counted a single time. The chain joins TRBV5-4 to TRBJ1-2; 7 bases align to TRBD1. V dropped 0 bases and J dropped 6; count of bases not matched to a gene: 5. Germline V gene data show CDR1 as SGHNT and CDR2 as YYREEE (reference sequence). There are 14 residues in the CDR3. The CDR3 reads CASSLGITGDGYTF. The DNA for the CDR3 is TGTGCCAGCAGCTTGGGGATTACAGGGGATGGCTACACCTTC.

This chain joins TRBV25-1 and TRBJ2-7; tentative D call: TRBD2 (5 bases). V was clipped by 5 bases and J by 3 bases, with 11 bases between them. Germline CDR1 MGHDK, CDR2 SYGVNS. The CDR3 has 13 amino acids. CDR3 amino acids: CASSRELGYEQYF. In DNA form, the CDR3 reads TGTGCCAGCAGTAGGGAGCTGGGCTACGAGCAGTACTTC.

The rearrangement uses TRBV5-1 and TRBJ2-3, with 8 positions matching TRBD2. The trim removed 4 bases at V and 3 bases at J, leaving 7 bases unmatched. CDR1 is SGHRS, CDR2 YFSETQ, per germline. This CDR3 comprises 15 residues. In DNA, the CDR3 is TGCGCCAGCAGCCTGAGCGGGAGAGGGACAGATACGCAGTATTTT. Its translation is CASSLSGRGTDTQYF.

This chain uses TRBV6-5 with TRBJ1-3; the D gene is possibly TRBD1 (6 bases). The CDR3 consists of 14 residues. V lost 5 bases and J lost 4, with 12 bases in between. Germline V gene lookup returns CDR1 MNHEY and CDR2 SVGAGI. The CDR3 sequence: CASSTGSGGNTIYF. CDR3 coding DNA: TGTGCCAGCAGTACAGGGTCCGGAGGAAACACCATATATTTT.

The chain employs TRBV13 and TRBJ2-7; 7 bases match TRBD1. The CDR3 is made up of 15 amino acids. CDR1 PRHDT and CDR2 FYEKMQ come from the germline V gene (reference sequence). The junction had 11 bases not matched to a gene; V was cut back by 6 bases and J by 3 bases. The CDR3, as DNA: TGTGCCAGCAGACACCGGGACAGAGGTTTCTACGAGCAGTACTTC. Protein sequence: CASRHRDRGFYEQYF.

The genes are TRBV9 and TRBJ2-5; weak D call: TRBD1 (6 bases). CDR1 is SGDLS, CDR2 YYNGEE, per germline. Trimming took off 4 bases at V and 0 bases at J, with 13 bases between the two ends. The CDR3 length is 15 residues. This chain's CDR3 is CASSLQGHNQETQYF. In DNA, the CDR3 is TGTGCCAGCAGCCTACAGGGACACAACCAAGAGACCCAGTACTTC.

The J gene is TRBJ2-3, the V gene TRBV10-3, with 11 bases that match TRBD2. Per the germline V gene, CDR1 is ENHRY and CDR2 is SYGVKD. This CDR3 has 20 residues. V gave up 2 bases and J gave up 0 bases; unmatched junction bases: 13. CDR3 in amino acids: CAISEPITSGSLTSTDTQYF. CDR3 DNA sequence: TGTGCCATCAGTGAGCCAATTACTAGCGGGAGCCTAACGAGCACAGATACGCAGTATTTT.

A single count supports this clone. The chain uses TRBV25-1 and TRBJ1-1, with D tentatively TRBD1 (5 bases). CDR3 length: 14 amino acids. V lost 6 bases to trimming and J lost 5 bases, with 16 bases between them. Germline CDR1 is MGHDK and CDR2 is SYGVNS. In DNA, the CDR3 is TGTGCCAGCAGAGCCAGGGTTTCTGGAACTGAAGCTTTCTTT. Its translation: CASRARVSGTEAFF.

The J gene is TRBJ2-1, the V gene TRBV4-1, with 9 bases fitting TRBD2. From germline, CDR1 is MGHRA and CDR2 YSYEKL. V lost 2 bases and J lost 9; bases outside the gene matches: 5. The CDR3 is 14 residues long. This CDR3 reads CASSQPSGIIEQFF. The DNA of the CDR3 is TGCGCCAGCAGCCAACCTAGCGGGATTATTGAGCAGTTCTTC.

The chain carries TRBV28 and TRBJ1-2; TRBD1 agrees at 7 bases. V lost 3 bases to trimming and J lost 11 bases; unmatched junction nucleotides: 9. This CDR3 is built from 13 residues. Germline V CDR1 and CDR2: MDHEN, SYDVKM. CDR3 loop: CASSLRGLPGYTF. DNA of the CDR3: TGTGCCAGCAGTTTGAGGGGGCTGCCTGGTTACACCTTC.